These 10 T cell receptor beta chains share one sample of origin, sequenced in a study of beta chain features in type 1 diabetes. The investigators reverse transcribed all of the isolated RNA, so they sequenced expressed TCRB transcripts. Sequenced by immunoSEQ multiplex PCR; TCRdb stores in-frame clones only, minus some. The sample holds around 400,000 clones, about 15% seen once. The sample taken for sequencing was naive CD4+ T cells from blood. These receptors all stem from a young woman in good health.

The sample holds a few counts of this clone. The J gene is TRBJ2-7, the V gene TRBV25-1; 7 nucleotides match TRBD2. The CDR3 is made up of 14 amino acids. CDR1 and CDR2 from the germline V gene are MGHDK and SYGVNS. V trimming: 4 bases; J trimming: 3 bases; junction bases outside the gene matches: 6. The CDR3 protein is CASSGPPSGYEQYF. CDR3 nucleotide sequence: TGTGCCAGCAGTGGTCCACCTAGCGGCTACGAGCAGTACTTC.

V is TRBV9 and J is TRBJ2-3, with D hard to call. The germline CDR1 and CDR2 sequences are SGDLS and YYNGEE. The CDR3 extends over 12 amino acids. Trimming shortened V by 0 bases and J by 5 bases, and 4 bases separated the two germline ends. This CDR3 is CASSVAGDTQYF. Written as DNA, the CDR3 is TGTGCCAGCAGCGTAGCCGGAGATACGCAGTATTTT.

This clone came up a few times. The sample carries other DNA sequences with the same CDR3. CDR3 sequence reads: CAWTGGGTDTQYF. The DNA for the CDR3 is TGTGCCTGGACAGGAGGGGGCACAGATACGCAGTATTTT. The gene calls are TRBV30 and TRBJ2-3; D is possibly TRBD2 (6 bases). Germline assignment: CDR1 GTSNPN and CDR2 SVGIG (reference sequence). The CDR3 is made up of 13 amino acids. V lost 4 bases and J lost 1, with 9 bases in between.

J is TRBJ2-7 and V is TRBV6-1, with D possibly TRBD2 on 6 matching bases. The CDR3 extends over 12 amino acids. Germline V CDR1 and CDR2: MNHNS, SASEGT. V lost 5 bases, J lost 7 bases, and 12 bases lay in between. The CDR3 region is CASSSGSGEQYF. CDR3 DNA: TGTGCCAGCAGTTCGGGAAGCGGGGAGCAGTACTTC.

The J gene is TRBJ2-5, the V gene TRBV5-6; D is perhaps TRBD1 (6 bases). V was shortened by 4 bases and J by 2 bases, with 9 bases between the two germline ends. This CDR3 contains 13 residues. Germline V gene data show CDR1 as SGHDT and CDR2 as YYEEEE. CDR3 residues: CASSPQGQETQYF. The DNA for the CDR3 is TGTGCCAGCAGCCCGCAGGGGCAAGAGACCCAGTACTTC.

In this sample, this clone turned up a few times. This sequence joins TRBV5-6 and TRBJ2-4; tentative D call: TRBD1 (5 bases). The CDR3 spans 13 residues. CDR1 SGHDT and CDR2 YYEEEE come from the germline V gene. Trimming removed 0 bases from V and 8 bases from J, with 9 bases in between. The CDR3 loop reads CASSLAQGHIQYF. In DNA form, the CDR3 reads TGTGCCAGCAGCTTGGCTCAGGGTCACATTCAGTACTTC.

There are a few counts of this clone. The V call is TRBV5-1, the J call TRBJ2-7; 10 nucleotides align to TRBD2. This CDR3 contains 17 residues. Germline loops: CDR1 SGHRS, CDR2 YFSETQ. Trimming cost V 0 bases and J 5 bases; bases outside gene matches: 11. This CDR3 is CASSLGMGLANFNEQYF. CDR3 nucleotides: TGCGCCAGCAGCTTGGGGATGGGACTAGCGAATTTCAACGAGCAGTACTTC. Full variable domain (missing parts from reference TRBV5-1 and TRBJ2-7): KAGVTQTPRYLIKTRGQQVTLSCSPISGHRSVSWYQQTPGQGLQFLFEYFSETQRNKGNFPGRFSGRQFSNSRSEMNVSTLELGDSALYLCASSLGMGLANFNEQYFGPGTRLTVT.

This rearrangement joins TRBV15 to TRBJ2-3; 9 bases are a match to TRBD2. The CDR3 is 15 residues long. Germline V gene sequence: CDR1 LNHNV, CDR2 YYDKDF (reference sequence). Losses at the gene ends were 2 bases for V and 9 bases for J; bases not matched to a gene: 9. CDR3 sequence: CATSRSTIAGETQYF. CDR3 in DNA: TGTGCCACCAGCAGATCAACAATAGCGGGAGAAACGCAGTATTTT.

This clone has just a few counts. This chain joins TRBV2 and TRBJ1-1; D unresolved. The CDR3 is made up of 14 amino acids. V lost 6 bases, J lost 8 bases, and 19 bases lay in between. Germline V gene data show CDR1 as SNHLY and CDR2 as FYNNEI. CDR3 nucleotides: TGTGCCAGCAGCGGGAGGCGATTAAACCCCGAAGCTTTCTTT. It codes for CASSGRRLNPEAFF.

The chain is built from TRBV14 and TRBJ1-2; D is uncertain. The V end was cut by 4 bases, the J end by 12 bases, with 18 bases between. CDR1 and CDR2 (germline): SGHDN, FVKESK. The length of the CDR3 is 13 residues. The CDR3 region has the DNA TGTGCCAGCAGCCCTTTAGGTCCTACTATGCACACCTTC. Translating gives CASSPLGPTMHTF. Together with reference TRBV14 and TRBJ1-2, the CDR3 gives the full variable domain: EAGVTQFPSHSVIEKGQTVTLRCDPISGHDNLYWYRRVMGKEIKFLLHFVKESKQDESGMPNNRFLAERTGGTYSTLKVQPAELEDSGVYFCASSPLGPTMHTFGSGTRLTVV.